A selection of T cell receptor beta chains follows, all from one sample in a study of cytomegalovirus exposure and HLA in healthy donors. Some clones are missing from TCRdb's copy, which holds only in-frame ones; the method was immunoSEQ multiplex PCR. The sample lists about 98,000 clones; about 81% were seen once. Sequencing was done on a sample of PBMCs. The receptors stem from a man aged 35-49 years in good health and CMV-seronegative. Both conserved end residues are part of each CDR3. A D gene is named only where the DNA matches it firmly. Clone size is shown for a subset of rows, as once, few, many or a class of expanded clone.

d_call: -; j_call: TRBJ1-1; clone_size: once; v_call: TRBV6-6; cdr3_aa: CASSLDSPNNEAFF
d_call: -; j_call: TRBJ2-2; clone_size: -; v_call: TRBV18; cdr3_aa: CASSLGRGLNTGELFF
d_call: -; j_call: TRBJ1-1; clone_size: -; v_call: TRBV10-2; cdr3_aa: CASSAGNTEAFF
d_call: TRBD1; j_call: TRBJ1-1; clone_size: -; v_call: TRBV5-1; cdr3_aa: CASRSGQGADYTEAFF
d_call: TRBD1; j_call: TRBJ1-5; clone_size: -; v_call: TRBV19; cdr3_aa: CATKGPSGGINQPQHF
d_call: TRBD2; j_call: TRBJ2-3; clone_size: -; v_call: TRBV6-1; cdr3_aa: CASSQLSGGTDTQYF
d_call: -; j_call: TRBJ2-3; clone_size: -; v_call: TRBV2; cdr3_aa: CASSGVGRGRSTDTQYF
d_call: TRBD2; j_call: TRBJ2-2; clone_size: -; v_call: TRBV29-1; cdr3_aa: CSVEDLAGGLGELFF
d_call: -; j_call: TRBJ1-5; clone_size: -; v_call: TRBV6-4; cdr3_aa: CASSDSRGYSNQPQHF
d_call: -; j_call: -; clone_size: -; v_call: TRBV4-2; cdr3_aa: CASRDPGSLYEQYF
d_call: TRBD1; j_call: TRBJ2-7; clone_size: -; v_call: TRBV11-3; cdr3_aa: CASSRDRDDEQYF
d_call: TRBD1; j_call: TRBJ2-3; clone_size: -; v_call: TRBV5-1; cdr3_aa: CASSRDRGRGDTQYF
d_call: TRBD1; j_call: TRBJ2-1; clone_size: -; v_call: TRBV7-6; cdr3_aa: CASSPLPGGAFREQFF
d_call: TRBD1; j_call: TRBJ1-6; clone_size: -; v_call: TRBV7-2; cdr3_aa: CASSLVSGRQGNSPLHF
d_call: -; j_call: TRBJ2-4; clone_size: -; v_call: TRBV19; cdr3_aa: CASSYGGTVDIQYF
d_call: TRBD2; j_call: TRBJ2-7; clone_size: -; v_call: TRBV5-1; cdr3_aa: CASSSGGRTYEQYF
d_call: -; j_call: TRBJ2-7; clone_size: -; v_call: TRBV10-3; cdr3_aa: CAISAGIARTYEQYF
d_call: -; j_call: TRBJ1-4; clone_size: once; v_call: TRBV6-1; cdr3_aa: CASNFQVGKLFF
d_call: -; j_call: TRBJ1-1; clone_size: few; v_call: TRBV18; cdr3_aa: CASSPEQMNTEAFF
d_call: -; j_call: TRBJ2-1; clone_size: -; v_call: TRBV11-2; cdr3_aa: CASTHGTLTSNEQFF
d_call: TRBD1; j_call: TRBJ1-2; clone_size: -; v_call: TRBV5-1; cdr3_aa: CASSLGRQGAVGYTF
d_call: -; j_call: TRBJ2-7; clone_size: -; v_call: TRBV5-4; cdr3_aa: CASSLQGGNEQYF
d_call: -; j_call: TRBJ2-3; clone_size: -; v_call: TRBV6-1; cdr3_aa: CASLGGGFSTDTQYF